The clone carrying this T cell receptor delta chain was observed many times. The antigen is undetermined. The amino acid sequence in TCRdb belongs to a much larger clone and departs from this DNA's translation at residue 8, likely a sequencing read error; the sequence shown is translated from the DNA. This record comes from a study of γδ T cells in repeated Plasmodium falciparum infection. At the level of the study: Over about 600 days, donors received four mosquito-bite P. falciparum NF54 infections. Timepoints: baseline, immediately before selected infections, and 21 days after every infection. Points from the study as a whole: Malian children's Vdelta2-negative repertoires appeared more expanded and less diverse than Australians'. Vgamma9/Vdelta2+ T cells showed a stable polyclonal repertoire with shared TCRgamma sequences.

Bulk repertoires came from Vgamma9/Vdelta2+ or Vdelta2-negative gammadelta T cells flow-sorted from PBMC. V lost 3 bases, J lost 0 bases, and 17 bases stayed unmatched. CDR1 and CDR2 from the germline V gene are TSWWSYY and QGS. The CDR3 length is 20 residues. TCRdb processed the multiplex PCR reads again with the CATT caller. The sample records 50,000 to 65,000 delta-chain clones, approximately 1.5% being singletons. The rearrangement uses TRDV1 and TRDJ1; 9 nucleotides match TRDD3. Sequenced material: gamma-delta T cells from blood. The source is a pool of human donors (malaria-infected and uninfected, not separated). The CDR3 here is CALGEARGLGDPWYTDKLIF. The CDR3, as DNA: TGTGCTCTTGGGGAGGCTAGGGGGCTGGGGGATCCTTGGTACACCGATAAACTCATCTTT.